Below, 25 T cell receptor beta chains from the same sample are listed, as sequenced in a study of cytomegalovirus exposure and HLA in healthy donors (dated by TCRdb to about 2017). The library was prepared using the immunoSEQ multiplex PCR assay. For the multiplex PCR, a mixture combining 60 forward primers for TCR Vbeta segments and 13 reverse primers for TCR Jbeta segments was used. Sourced from immuneACCESS, this table was stored by TCRdb with only in-frame sequences that have V and J called. A share of the clones is absent; for the studies checked, an unresolved V gene accounts for under half, and the remainder has no known explanation. The sample profile shows 200,000 to 250,000 clones; approximately 80% of them were found once. Roughly 10% of the sample is taken by the ten largest. Sequencing was done on a sample of PBMCs. These receptors all stem from a woman in her 50s in good health and CMV-seropositive.

This chain joins TRBV28 and TRBJ1-2; D call uncertain. Germline V CDR1 and CDR2: MDHEN, SYDVKM. CDR3 length equals 13 residues. Trimming cost V 7 bases and J 8 bases, with 17 bases left between them. CDR3 DNA sequence: TGTGCCAGCATTGCGGGAGGTAATAACGGCTACACCTTC. Protein sequence: CASIAGGNNGYTF.

The chain is built from TRBV14 and TRBJ1-2, with 7 positions matching TRBD1. V trimming: 4 bases; J trimming: 5 bases; junction bases outside the gene matches: 13. The CDR3 contains 16 residues. CDR1 and CDR2 from the germline V gene are SGHDN and FVKESK. This chain's CDR3 is CASSPSTGNRGYGYTF. The DNA of the CDR3 is TGTGCCAGCAGCCCGTCGACAGGGAACCGAGGGTATGGCTACACCTTC. Combining the CDR3 with reference TRBV14 and TRBJ1-2 gives the whole variable domain EAGVTQFPSHSVIEKGQTVTLRCDPISGHDNLYWYRRVMGKEIKFLLHFVKESKQDESGMPNNRFLAERTGGTYSTLKVQPAELEDSGVYFCASSPSTGNRGYGYTFGSGTRLTVV.

The sample holds one count of this clone. The chain is built from TRBV29-1 and TRBJ1-6; no definite D call. The V and J ends lost 1 base and 9 bases respectively, with 10 bases between them. The V gene's germline CDR1 is SQVTM and CDR2 ANQGSEA. The CDR3 sequence is 13 residues long. The CDR3 here is CSVEVAAGSPLHF. The DNA of the CDR3 is TGCAGCGTTGAAGTGGCGGCGGGTTCACCCCTCCACTTT.

This clone was counted once. J is TRBJ1-2 and V is TRBV2; D is possibly TRBD1 (5 bases). Trimming cost V 0 bases and J 4 bases, with 12 bases left between them. CDR1 is SNHLY, CDR2 FYNNEI, per germline. The CDR3 consists of 15 residues. The CDR3 sequence: CASSEAKGVIYGYTF. The DNA of the CDR3 is TGTGCCAGCAGTGAAGCGAAAGGGGTTATCTATGGCTACACCTTC.

The J gene is TRBJ1-3, the V gene TRBV5-8; D unresolved. From germline, CDR1 is SGHTS and CDR2 YDEGEE. The V gene lost 1 base and the J gene lost 2 bases, with 7 bases spanning the gap. CDR3 size: 14 residues. The CDR3 bases are TGTGCCAGCAGCTTGCGAGGGACTGGAAACACCATATATTTT. Encoded protein: CASSLRGTGNTIYF.

The table lists this clone with a few counts. This chain joins TRBV7-9 and TRBJ1-1; D remains unclear. V was clipped by 3 bases and J by 7 bases, with 15 bases between them. The CDR3 extends over 14 amino acids. CDR1 is SEHNR, CDR2 FQNEAQ, per germline (reference sequence). DNA for the CDR3: TGTGCCAGCAGCTTGGGCAAACATCCTGATGAAGCTTTCTTT. Its protein product is CASSLGKHPDEAFF.

The chain joins TRBV9 to TRBJ1-2; no clear D. The CDR3 runs to 18 residues. V lost 0 bases, J lost 0 bases, and 18 bases lay in between. Germline CDR1 reads SGDLS; CDR2 reads YYNGEE. DNA for the CDR3: TGTGCCAGCAGCGTAGACGGAGTATCTCGACTCACTAACTATGGCTACACCTTC. This codes for CASSVDGVSRLTNYGYTF.

This clone was seen only once. V is TRBV4-1 and J is TRBJ2-1, with D maybe TRBD1 (6 bases). Germline V gene sequence: CDR1 MGHRA, CDR2 YSYEKL. CDR3 length equals 15 residues. V was clipped by 2 bases and J by 5 bases, with 13 bases between them. The CDR3 is CASSQTGQLNNEQFF. As DNA, the CDR3 is TGCGCCAGCAGCCAAACAGGACAGCTTAACAATGAGCAGTTCTTC.

The V call is TRBV2, the J call TRBJ2-7; D gene uncertain. The germline V gene encodes CDR1 SNHLY and CDR2 FYNNEI. V shed 1 base and J shed 2 bases, with 3 bases lying between them. This CDR3 is built from 12 residues. DNA for the CDR3: TGTGCCAGCAGTGAAGAGCCCTACGAGCAGTACTTC. This gives the protein CASSEEPYEQYF.

The chain recombines TRBV25-1 with TRBJ1-2, with a tentative D call TRBD1 (5 bases). Germline V lookup: CDR1 MGHDK, CDR2 SYGVNS. This CDR3 has 12 amino acids. Trimming removed 6 bases at V and 2 bases at J, with 7 bases between. Written as DNA, the CDR3 is TGTGCCAGCAGGGGGCGAAACTATGGCTACACCTTC. This sequence encodes CASRGRNYGYTF.

To note about this clone: The junction departs from the called germline gene at one end, perhaps through a read error. This sequence joins TRBV5-1 and TRBJ2-1; 7 bases are a match to TRBD1. This CDR3 contains 15 residues. In germline, CDR1 is SGHRS, CDR2 YFSETQ. The CDR3 region has the DNA TGCGCCAGCAGCTTGGCCGGGACAGTCTACAATGAGCAGGTCTTC. Protein: CASSLAGTVYNEQVF.

V usage is TRBV18 and J usage is TRBJ1-2, with TRBD1 matching over 7 bases. Looked up from germline, CDR1 is KGHSH and CDR2 is LQKENI. J was trimmed by 4 bases and V by 0 bases; bases with no gene match: 5. This CDR3 has 15 residues. The CDR3 region is CASSPPGQSFYGYTF. The CDR3 region has the DNA TGTGCCAGCTCACCACCGGGACAGTCCTTCTATGGCTACACCTTC.

This sequence joins TRBV27 and TRBJ1-1; possibly TRBD1 for D (6 bases). The V gene's germline CDR1 is MNHEY and CDR2 SMNVEV (reference sequence). This CDR3 contains 15 residues. V lost 4 bases and J 2 bases, leaving 14 bases between the germline ends. CDR3 amino acids: CASSSQGQINTEAFF. The CDR3 coding sequence is TGTGCCAGCAGTTCACAGGGACAAATTAACACTGAAGCTTTCTTT.

This clone has a single count. The chain uses TRBV18 and TRBJ2-7; TRBD1 aligns across 9 bases. In germline, CDR1 is KGHSH, CDR2 LQKENI. The CDR3 runs 16 residues. The junction had 6 bases not matched to a gene; V was cut back by 1 base and J by 2 bases. CDR3: CASSPRQGQGTYEQYF. The CDR3 nucleotides are TGTGCCAGCTCACCACGACAGGGACAGGGTACCTACGAGCAGTACTTC.

This clone was recorded a few times. The rearrangement links TRBV28 to TRBJ1-4; D uncertain. From germline, CDR1 is MDHEN and CDR2 SYDVKM. The CDR3 has 14 residues. V shed 2 bases and J shed 3 bases, with 7 bases lying between them. Written as DNA, the CDR3 is TGTGCCAGCAGTTTAGGTGGAGCTAATGAAAAACTGTTTTTT. Protein: CASSLGGANEKLFF.

The chain combines TRBV10-1 with TRBJ1-3; 8 positions agree with TRBD1. The CDR3 length is 19 residues. V was pared by 4 bases and J by 7 bases, with 21 bases of the junction left unmatched. Germline values: CDR1 WNHNN, CDR2 SYGVQD (reference sequence). The DNA for the CDR3 is TGCGCCAGCAGTGTCGCCTACCCGGGACAGGTTTTATTTCTGAACACCATATATTTT. Encoded protein: CASSVAYPGQVLFLNTIYF.

The chain employs TRBV2 and TRBJ1-4; the D is unclear. The CDR3 is made up of 15 amino acids. V was cut by 3 bases and J by 0 bases, with 8 bases left in between. Germline V gene data show CDR1 as SNHLY and CDR2 as FYNNEI. The CDR3: CASSDPGATNEKLFF. For the CDR3, the DNA is TGTGCCAGCAGTGATCCCGGAGCAACTAATGAAAAACTGTTTTTT.

The V gene is TRBV5-1, the J gene TRBJ1-4; D call uncertain. The ends were cut back, 2 bases at V and 7 bases at J, with 12 bases in the middle. This CDR3 spans 14 amino acids. Germline V gene data show CDR1 as SGHRS and CDR2 as YFSETQ. The CDR3 coding sequence is TGCGCCAGCAGCTTAAACGGCGAGGGTGAAAAACTGTTTTTT. It encodes CASSLNGEGEKLFF.

The chain links TRBV19 to TRBJ1-6; TRBD1 matches at 11 bases. Unmatched junction bases numbered 10, after V lost 9 bases and J lost 9 bases. The germline CDR1 and CDR2 sequences are LNHDA and SQIVND (reference sequence). The CDR3 is 15 amino acids. This CDR3 is CASRSEGTGGSPLHF. In nucleotides, the CDR3 is TGTGCCAGCAGGTCAGAGGGGACAGGGGGTTCACCCCTCCACTTT.

This chain uses TRBV30 with TRBJ2-7, with D possibly matching TRBD1 (6 bases). Germline CDR1 is GTSNPN and CDR2 is SVGIG (reference sequence). This CDR3 has 16 amino acids. V was pared by 3 bases and J by 1 base, with 19 bases between. CDR3 sequence (DNA): TGTGCCTGGAGGGGGGCGGTTGGCGGTCAGTCCTACGAGCAGTACTTC. It translates to CAWRGAVGGQSYEQYF.

The rearrangement joins TRBV5-4 to TRBJ1-5; D not certain. The germline CDR1 and CDR2 sequences are SGHNT and YYREEE (reference sequence). The CDR3 loop spans 14 amino acids. V lost 0 bases, J lost 6 bases, and 10 bases lay in between. The CDR3 loop reads CASSLGGALQPQHF. The CDR3 nucleotides read TGTGCCAGCAGCTTGGGGGGAGCGCTTCAGCCCCAGCATTTT.

The chain uses TRBV19 and TRBJ2-7; TRBD1 aligns across 9 bases. Germline V gene sequence: CDR1 LNHDA, CDR2 SQIVND (reference sequence). The trim removed 3 bases at V and 0 bases at J, leaving 3 bases unmatched. The CDR3 runs to 15 residues. The CDR3 protein is CASSIGTGSSYEQYF. The CDR3 bases are TGTGCCAGTAGTATCGGGACAGGGTCCTCCTACGAGCAGTACTTC.

This chain joins TRBV7-2 and TRBJ2-4; no definite D call. Germline CDR1 reads SGHTA; CDR2 reads FQGNSA. Trimming cost V 2 bases and J 9 bases, with 11 bases left between them. This CDR3 region has 13 residues. The CDR3 nucleotides read TGTGCCAGCAGCTTAAGCAGCGATGGCATTCAGTACTTC. It is translated as CASSLSSDGIQYF.

About this clone itself: Other nucleotide sequences from this sample produce the same CDR3. The V gene is TRBV18, the J gene TRBJ1-5, with D perhaps TRBD1 (5 bases). The CDR3 has 14 residues. Trimming shortened V by 6 bases and J by 2 bases, and 11 bases separated the two germline ends. The germline gives CDR1 KGHSH, CDR2 LQKENI. DNA for the CDR3: TGTGCCAGCTCCCAAGGGGTGGGCAATCAGCCCCAGCATTTT. Its translation is CASSQGVGNQPQHF.

The rearrangement joins TRBV15 to TRBJ1-1; D is ambiguous. The CDR3 covers 14 residues. The V gene's germline CDR1 is LNHNV and CDR2 YYDKDF (reference sequence). The germline V and J ends were trimmed by 0 bases and 3 bases, with 8 bases remaining between them. CDR3 region: CATSRDRVDTEAFF. The CDR3 DNA reads TGTGCCACCAGCAGAGATCGGGTGGACACTGAAGCTTTCTTT.